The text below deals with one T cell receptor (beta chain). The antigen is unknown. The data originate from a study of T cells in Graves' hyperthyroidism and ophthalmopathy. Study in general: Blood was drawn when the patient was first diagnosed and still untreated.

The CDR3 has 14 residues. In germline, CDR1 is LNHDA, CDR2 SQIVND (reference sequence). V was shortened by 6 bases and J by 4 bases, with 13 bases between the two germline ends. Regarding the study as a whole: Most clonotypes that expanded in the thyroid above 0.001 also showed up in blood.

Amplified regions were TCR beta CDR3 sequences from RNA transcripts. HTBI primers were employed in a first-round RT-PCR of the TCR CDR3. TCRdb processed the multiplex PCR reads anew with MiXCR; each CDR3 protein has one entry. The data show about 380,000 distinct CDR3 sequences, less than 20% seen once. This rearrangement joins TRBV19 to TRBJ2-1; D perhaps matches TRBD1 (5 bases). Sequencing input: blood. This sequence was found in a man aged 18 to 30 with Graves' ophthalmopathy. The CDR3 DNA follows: TGTGCCAGTAGCTCGACAGTCCGGTACAATGAGCAGTTCTTC. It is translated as CASSSTVRYNEQFF.